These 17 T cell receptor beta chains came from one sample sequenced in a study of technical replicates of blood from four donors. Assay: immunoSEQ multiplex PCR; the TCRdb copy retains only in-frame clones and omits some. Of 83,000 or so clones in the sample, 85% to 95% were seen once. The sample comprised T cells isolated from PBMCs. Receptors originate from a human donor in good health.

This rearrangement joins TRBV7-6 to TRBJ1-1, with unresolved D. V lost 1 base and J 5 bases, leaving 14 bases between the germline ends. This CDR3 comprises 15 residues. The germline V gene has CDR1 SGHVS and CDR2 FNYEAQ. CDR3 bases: TGTGCCAGCAGCTTAGACGTCATCGGTCGGACTGAAGCTTTCTTT. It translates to CASSLDVIGRTEAFF.

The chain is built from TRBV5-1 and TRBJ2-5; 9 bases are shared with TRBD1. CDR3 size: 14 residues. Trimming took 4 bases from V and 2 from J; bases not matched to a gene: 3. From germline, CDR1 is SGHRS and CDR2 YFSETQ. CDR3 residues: CASSQGTGQETQYF. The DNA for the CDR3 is TGCGCCAGCAGCCAGGGGACAGGGCAAGAGACCCAGTACTTC.

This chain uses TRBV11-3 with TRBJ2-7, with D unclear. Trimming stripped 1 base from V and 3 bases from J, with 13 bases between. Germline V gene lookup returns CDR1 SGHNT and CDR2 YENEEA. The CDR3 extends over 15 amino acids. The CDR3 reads CASSLAAASLYEQYF. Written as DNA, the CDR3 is TGTGCCAGCAGCTTAGCGGCGGCTTCTCTCTACGAGCAGTACTTC.

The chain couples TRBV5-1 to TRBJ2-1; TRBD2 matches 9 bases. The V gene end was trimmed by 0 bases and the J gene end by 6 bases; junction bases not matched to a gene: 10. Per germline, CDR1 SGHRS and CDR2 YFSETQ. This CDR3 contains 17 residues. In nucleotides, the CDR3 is TGCGCCAGCAGCTTGGCCTCGCTTAGCGGGAGTTTCAATGAGCAGTTCTTC. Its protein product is CASSLASLSGSFNEQFF.

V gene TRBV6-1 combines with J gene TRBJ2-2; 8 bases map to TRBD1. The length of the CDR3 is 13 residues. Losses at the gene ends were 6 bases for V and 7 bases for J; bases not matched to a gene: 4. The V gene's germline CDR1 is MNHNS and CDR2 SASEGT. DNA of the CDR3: TGTGCCAGCAGGGACAGGGTTAGCGGGGAGCTGTTTTTT. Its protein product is CASRDRVSGELFF.

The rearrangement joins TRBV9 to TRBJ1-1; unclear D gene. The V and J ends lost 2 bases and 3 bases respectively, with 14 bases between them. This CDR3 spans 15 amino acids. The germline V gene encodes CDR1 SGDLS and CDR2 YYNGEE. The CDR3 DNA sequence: TGTGCCAGCAGCGTGAAGAAAAAACCGGACACTGAAGCTTTCTTT. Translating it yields CASSVKKKPDTEAFF.

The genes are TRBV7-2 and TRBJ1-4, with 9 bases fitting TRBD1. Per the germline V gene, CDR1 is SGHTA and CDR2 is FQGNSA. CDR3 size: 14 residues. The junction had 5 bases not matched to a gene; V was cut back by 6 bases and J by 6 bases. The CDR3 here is CASSLQGAHEKLFF. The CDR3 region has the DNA TGTGCCAGCAGTTTACAGGGGGCACATGAAAAACTGTTTTTT.

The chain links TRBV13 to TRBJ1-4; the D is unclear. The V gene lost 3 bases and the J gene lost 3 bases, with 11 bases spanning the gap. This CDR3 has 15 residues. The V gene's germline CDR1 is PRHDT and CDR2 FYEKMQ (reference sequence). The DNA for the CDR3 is TGTGCCAGCAGCTTCTCACTGAGGGCTAATGAAAAACTGTTTTTT. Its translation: CASSFSLRANEKLFF.

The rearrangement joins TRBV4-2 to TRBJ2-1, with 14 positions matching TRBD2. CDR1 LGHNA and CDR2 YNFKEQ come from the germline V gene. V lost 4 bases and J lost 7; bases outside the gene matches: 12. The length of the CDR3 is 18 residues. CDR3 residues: CASSRVGTSGSGKNEQFF. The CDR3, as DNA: TGTGCCAGCAGCCGGGTCGGGACTAGCGGGAGTGGGAAAAATGAGCAGTTCTTC.

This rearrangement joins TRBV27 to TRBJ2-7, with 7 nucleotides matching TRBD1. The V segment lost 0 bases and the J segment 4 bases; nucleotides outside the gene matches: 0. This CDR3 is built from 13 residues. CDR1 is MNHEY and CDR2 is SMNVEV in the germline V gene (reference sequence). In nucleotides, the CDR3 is TGTGCCAGCAGTTTATCCAGGGGGTACGAGCAGTACTTC. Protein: CASSLSRGYEQYF.

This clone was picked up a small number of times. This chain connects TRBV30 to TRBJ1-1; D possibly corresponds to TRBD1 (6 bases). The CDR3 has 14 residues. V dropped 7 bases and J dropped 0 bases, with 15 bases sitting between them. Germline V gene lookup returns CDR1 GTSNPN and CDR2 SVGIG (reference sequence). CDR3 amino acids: CASTAWDMNTEAFF. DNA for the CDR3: TGTGCCTCTACTGCGTGGGACATGAACACTGAAGCTTTCTTT.

The CDR3 region is CASSFSASEETQYF. CDR3 nucleotide sequence: TGCGCCAGCAGCTTCTCCGCTAGCGAAGAGACCCAGTACTTC. This sequence joins TRBV5-1 and TRBJ2-5; perhaps TRBD2 as D (6 bases). The V end was cut by 2 bases, the J end by 3 bases, with 11 bases between. The CDR3 contains 14 residues. CDR1 is SGHRS, CDR2 YFSETQ, per germline.

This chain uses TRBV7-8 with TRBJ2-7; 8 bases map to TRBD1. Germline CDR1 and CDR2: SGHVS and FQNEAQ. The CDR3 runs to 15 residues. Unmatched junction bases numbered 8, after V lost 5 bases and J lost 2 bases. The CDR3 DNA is TGTGCCAGCAGCACCGACAGGGGCCAGACCTACGAGCAGTACTTC. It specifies CASSTDRGQTYEQYF.

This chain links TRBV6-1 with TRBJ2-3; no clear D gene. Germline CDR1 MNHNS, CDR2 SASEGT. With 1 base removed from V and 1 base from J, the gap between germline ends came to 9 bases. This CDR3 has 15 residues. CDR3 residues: CASSEGAPRTDTQYF. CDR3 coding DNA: TGTGCCAGCAGTGAAGGGGCCCCCCGCACAGATACGCAGTATTTT.

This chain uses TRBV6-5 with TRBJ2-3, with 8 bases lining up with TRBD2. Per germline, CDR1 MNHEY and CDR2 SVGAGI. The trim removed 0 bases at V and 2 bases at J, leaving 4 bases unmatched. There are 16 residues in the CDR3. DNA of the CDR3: TGTGCCAGCAGTTACTCTGGCGGGAGGACCACAGATACGCAGTATTTT. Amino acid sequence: CASSYSGGRTTDTQYF.

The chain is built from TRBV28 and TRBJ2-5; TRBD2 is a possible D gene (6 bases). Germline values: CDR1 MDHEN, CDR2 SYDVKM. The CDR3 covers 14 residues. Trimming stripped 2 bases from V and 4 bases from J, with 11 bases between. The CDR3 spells CASSLVGGIETQYF. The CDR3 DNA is TGTGCCAGCAGTTTAGTAGGAGGGATAGAGACCCAGTACTTC.

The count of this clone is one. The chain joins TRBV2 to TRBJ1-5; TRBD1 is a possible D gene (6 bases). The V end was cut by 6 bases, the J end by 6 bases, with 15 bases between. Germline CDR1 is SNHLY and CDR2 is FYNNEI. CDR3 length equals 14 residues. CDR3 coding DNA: TGTGCCAGCAGCTCCCTAACAGGGAGTCAGCCCCAGCATTTT. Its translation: CASSSLTGSQPQHF.